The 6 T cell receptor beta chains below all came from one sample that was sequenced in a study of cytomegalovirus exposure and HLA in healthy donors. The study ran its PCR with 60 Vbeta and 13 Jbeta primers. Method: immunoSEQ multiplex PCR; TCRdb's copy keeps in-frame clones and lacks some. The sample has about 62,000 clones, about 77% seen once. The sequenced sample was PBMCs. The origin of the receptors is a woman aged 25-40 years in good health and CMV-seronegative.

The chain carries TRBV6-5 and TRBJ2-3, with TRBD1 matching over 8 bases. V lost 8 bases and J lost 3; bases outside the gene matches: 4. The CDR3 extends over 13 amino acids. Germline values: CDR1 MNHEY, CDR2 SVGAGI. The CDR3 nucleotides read TGTGCCAGCCGGCGGACAGGGACAGATACGCAGTATTTT. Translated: CASRRTGTDTQYF.

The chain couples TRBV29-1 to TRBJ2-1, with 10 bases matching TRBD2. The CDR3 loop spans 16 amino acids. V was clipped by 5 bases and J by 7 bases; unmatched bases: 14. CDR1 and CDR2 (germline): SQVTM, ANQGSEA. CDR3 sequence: CSVSTSGDEGNNEQFF. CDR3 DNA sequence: TGCAGCGTTAGTACTAGCGGGGATGAGGGTAATAATGAGCAGTTCTTC.

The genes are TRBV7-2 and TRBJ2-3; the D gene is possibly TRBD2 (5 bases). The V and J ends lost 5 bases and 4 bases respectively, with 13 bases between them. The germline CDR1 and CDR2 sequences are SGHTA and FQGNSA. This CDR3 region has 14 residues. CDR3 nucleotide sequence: TGTGCCAGCAGCCTAATGGGAGCGGCAGATACGCAGTATTTT. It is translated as CASSLMGAADTQYF.

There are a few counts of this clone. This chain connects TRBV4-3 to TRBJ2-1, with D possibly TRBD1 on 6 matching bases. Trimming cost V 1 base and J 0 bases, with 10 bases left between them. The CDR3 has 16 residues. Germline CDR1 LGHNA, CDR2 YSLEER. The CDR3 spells CASSQARGSSYNEQFF. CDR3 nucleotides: TGCGCCAGCAGCCAAGCGAGGGGGAGCTCCTACAATGAGCAGTTCTTC.

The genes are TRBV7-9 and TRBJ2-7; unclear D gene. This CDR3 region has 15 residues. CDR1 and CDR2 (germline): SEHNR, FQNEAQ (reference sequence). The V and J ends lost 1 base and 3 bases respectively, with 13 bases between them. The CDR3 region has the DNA TGTGCCAGCAGCTTAGTTGGCAGATCGAACTACGAGCAGTACGTC. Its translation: CASSLVGRSNYEQYV.

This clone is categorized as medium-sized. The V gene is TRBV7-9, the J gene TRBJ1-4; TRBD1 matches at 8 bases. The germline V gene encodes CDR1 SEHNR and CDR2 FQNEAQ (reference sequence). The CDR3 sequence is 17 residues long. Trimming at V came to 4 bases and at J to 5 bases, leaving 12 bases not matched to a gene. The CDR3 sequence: CASSSQGTGRFNEKLFF. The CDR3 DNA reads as TGTGCCAGCAGCTCCCAAGGGACAGGAAGATTCAATGAAAAACTGTTTTTT.